These 7 T cell receptor beta chains were all obtained from the same sample, sequenced in a study of OX40 agonist ivuxolimab in advanced cancers. The data were produced by immunoSEQ multiplex PCR, yet TCRdb's version contains in-frame clones alone and is incomplete. The data show approximately 68,000 clones, around 86% seen once. Sequences were derived from CD4+ or CD8+ T cells sorted from blood, sampled in a trial of the OX40 agonist ivuxolimab. These receptors were obtained from an adult with an advanced solid tumor such as melanoma, head and neck, liver or kidney cancer.

The chain uses TRBV7-9 and TRBJ1-4; the D gene is possibly TRBD1 (5 bases). The germline V and J ends were trimmed by 5 bases and 5 bases, with 18 bases remaining between them. Germline values: CDR1 SEHNR, CDR2 FQNEAQ (reference sequence). The CDR3 runs to 16 residues. The CDR3 DNA sequence: TGTGCCAGCAGCCCCCGGAGGACCGGGACGAATGAAAAACTGTTTTTT. It codes for CASSPRRTGTNEKLFF.

A few counts support this clone. This rearrangement joins TRBV7-3 to TRBJ2-1; 10 bases align to TRBD2. Per germline, CDR1 SGHTA and CDR2 FQGTGA. V lost 5 bases to trimming and J lost 3 bases; unmatched junction nucleotides: 4. This CDR3 region has 15 residues. CDR3 amino acids: CASSKRLAGYNEQFF. The CDR3 DNA sequence: TGTGCCAGCAGCAAACGACTAGCGGGCTACAATGAGCAGTTCTTC. Full variable domain (outside the CDR3, taken from reference TRBV7-3 and TRBJ2-1): GAGVSQTPSNKVTEKGKYVELRCDPISGHTALYWYRQSLGQGPEFLIYFQGTGAADDSGLPNDRFFAVRPEGSVSTLKIQRTERGDSAVYLCASSKRLAGYNEQFFGPGTRLTVL.

The chain carries TRBV4-1 and TRBJ2-1; 11 positions agree with TRBD2. Germline V lookup: CDR1 MGHRA, CDR2 YSYEKL. V shed 3 bases, J shed 4 bases, and the junction held 2 bases outside the gene matches. The CDR3 has 15 residues. The chain's CDR3 is CASSQGLAAYNEQFF. As DNA, the CDR3 is TGCGCCAGCAGCCAGGGACTAGCGGCTTACAATGAGCAGTTCTTC.

The rearrangement uses TRBV28 and TRBJ2-7; the D is unclear. Looked up from germline, CDR1 is MDHEN and CDR2 is SYDVKM. The CDR3 loop spans 14 amino acids. The germline V and J ends were trimmed by 6 bases and 1 base, with 13 bases remaining between them. The CDR3 DNA is TGTGCCAGCAGCAAGAGTCTCACTTCCTACGAGCAGTACTTC. Amino acid sequence: CASSKSLTSYEQYF.

The V and J genes are TRBV2 and TRBJ1-2; tentative D call: TRBD1 (5 bases). The CDR3 has 14 amino acids. The germline V gene encodes CDR1 SNHLY and CDR2 FYNNEI. Deletions cut 2 bases from V and 0 bases from J, with 7 bases between. The CDR3 protein is CASSEQGANYGYTF. The CDR3 DNA follows: TGTGCCAGCAGTGAACAGGGAGCTAACTATGGCTACACCTTC.

CDR3 DNA: TGTGCCAGCAGTTACTCGGGGGGGGCCGGGCAGCCCCAGCATTTT. It translates to CASSYSGGAGQPQHF. The chain couples TRBV6-5 to TRBJ1-5; a weak D match, TRBD1 (6 bases). Germline values: CDR1 MNHEY, CDR2 SVGAGI. The CDR3 has 15 amino acids. V dropped 0 bases and J dropped 7 bases, with 13 bases sitting between them.

The chain links TRBV7-8 to TRBJ1-6, with unresolved D. The CDR3 totals 13 residues. V was trimmed by 1 base and J by 10 bases, leaving 8 bases between them. CDR1 and CDR2 from the germline V gene are SGHVS and FQNEAQ. CDR3 region: CASSLGPDSPLHF. Written as DNA, the CDR3 is TGTGCCAGCAGCTTAGGTCCGGACTCACCCCTCCACTTT.